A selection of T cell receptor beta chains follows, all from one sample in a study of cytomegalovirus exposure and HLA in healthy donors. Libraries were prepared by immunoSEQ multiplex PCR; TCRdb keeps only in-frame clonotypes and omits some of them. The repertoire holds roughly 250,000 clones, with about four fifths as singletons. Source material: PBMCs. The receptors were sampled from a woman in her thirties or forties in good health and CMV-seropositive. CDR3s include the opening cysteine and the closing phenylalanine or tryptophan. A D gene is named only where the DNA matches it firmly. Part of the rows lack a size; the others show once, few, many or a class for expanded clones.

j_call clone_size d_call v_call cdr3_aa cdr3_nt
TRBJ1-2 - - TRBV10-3 CAISEAARKDYGYTF TGTGCCATCAGTGAGGCGGCCCGGAAGGACTATGGCTACACCTTC
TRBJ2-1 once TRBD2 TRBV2 CASTRPGSGFNNEQFF TGTGCCAGCACCCGGCCGGGTAGCGGGTTCAACAATGAGCAGTTCTTC
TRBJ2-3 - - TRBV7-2 CASSPTAGLGIDTQYF TGTGCCAGCAGCCCGACAGCGGGTTTGGGCATTGATACGCAGTATTTT
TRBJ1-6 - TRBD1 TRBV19 CASSITSQGANSPLHF TGTGCCAGTAGTATAACGTCCCAGGGGGCGAATTCACCCCTCCACTTT
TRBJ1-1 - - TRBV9 CASSPRGIGVHTEAFF TGTGCCAGCAGCCCCCGAGGGATCGGGGTCCACACTGAAGCTTTCTTT
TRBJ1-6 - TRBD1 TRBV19 CASSSWTGLGNSPLHF TGTGCCAGTAGTTCCTGGACAGGCCTAGGTAATTCACCCCTCCACTTT
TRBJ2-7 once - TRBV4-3 CASSQDGGWPYEQYF TGCGCCAGCAGCCAAGATGGCGGGTGGCCCTACGAGCAGTACTTC
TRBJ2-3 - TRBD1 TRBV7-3 CASSSTGGATDTQYF TGTGCCAGCAGCTCCACAGGGGGCGCGACAGATACGCAGTATTTT
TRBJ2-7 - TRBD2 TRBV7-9 CASSPTPGTSGRAYEQYF TGTGCCAGCAGCCCCACCCCCGGGACTAGCGGGAGGGCTTACGAGCAGTACTTC
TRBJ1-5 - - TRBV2 CASATGGSQPQHF TGTGCCAGCGCCACCGGGGGTTCTCAGCCCCAGCATTTT